The clone carrying this TCR beta chain was picked up a small number of times. The CDR3 is 13 residues long. Looked up from germline, CDR1 is SGHAT and CDR2 is FQNNGV. V shed 1 base and J shed 4 bases, with 8 bases lying between them. Samples were assayed with immunoSEQ v3.0 at survey level. TCRdb's copy holds only in-frame clones and misses some; the assay was immunoSEQ multiplex PCR. The sample has over 15,000 clones; 80% are singletons. The sample comes from a study of long-term antiretroviral therapy in people with HIV. The origin of this receptor is a woman in her thirties or forties with HIV. The chain joins TRBV11-2 to TRBJ2-7; perhaps TRBD1 as D (6 bases). The specimen was unsorted PBMCs, collected 0.2 years after starting antiretroviral therapy. CDR3 amino acids: CASSLGGGYEQYF. The CDR3 nucleotides are TGTGCCAGCAGCTTAGGAGGGGGTTACGAGCAGTACTTC.